Listed below are T cell receptor beta chains from one sample, sequenced in a study of T cell repertoires in cytomegalovirus infection. These TCRs are of unknown antigen specificity. Each CDR3 protein is one row after TCRdb ran MiXCR on the reads. This sample has approximately 1,000,000 distinct CDR3 sequences, with approximately 31% found just once. This specimen was cultured CD8+ T cells from PBMCs, taken from culture after CMV antigen stimulation. These receptors were obtained from a human donor in good health (CMV status not recorded). Some clones in this sample may be carry-over from other donors' samples. Both conserved end residues are part of each CDR3. Each record gives: J gene, D gene, clone size, V gene, CDR3 protein, CDR3 DNA. A D gene is named only where the DNA matches it firmly. Clone size, where shown, is once, few, many, or a class for clones that have expanded.

TRBJ2-3	TRBD2	NA	TRBV6-1	CASTRLAGDRSDTQYF	TGTGCCAGCACCCGACTAGCGGGGGACCGTTCAGATACGCAGTATTTT
TRBJ2-1	NA	few	TRBV12-3/TRBV12-4	CASSSLEANEQFF	TGTGCCAGCAGTTCACTAGAAGCCAATGAGCAGTTCTTC
TRBJ2-2	TRBD1	NA	TRBV5-6	CASSPATGVFGELFF	TGTGCCAGCAGCCCAGCCACAGGGGTATTTGGGGAGCTGTTTTTT
TRBJ1-4	NA	NA	TRBV24-1	CATSGKDSGPPNEKLFF	TGTGCCACCAGTGGAAAGGACAGCGGTCCCCCTAATGAAAAACTGTTTTTT
TRBJ2-2	NA	many	TRBV7-8	CASNRENTGELFF	TGTGCCAGCAACAGGGAGAACACCGGGGAGCTGTTTTTT
TRBJ2-7	TRBD1	NA	TRBV4-1	CASSFTGTGSQQYF	TGCGCCAGCAGCTTCACCGGGACAGGGTCACAGCAGTACTTC
TRBJ2-7	NA	few	TRBV9	CASSAPTLGTDTYEQYF	TGTGCCAGCAGTGCCCCCACTCTAGGTACGGACACCTACGAGCAGTACTTC
TRBJ1-2	NA	few	TRBV7-9	CASSPGRGYTF	TGTGCCAGCAGCCCCGGGCGAGGCTACACCTTC
TRBJ2-7	NA	NA	TRBV27	CASSFAVGVEQYF	TGTGCCAGCAGTTTCGCGGTAGGGGTCGAGCAGTACTTC
TRBJ1-5	NA	NA	TRBV3-1	CASSQPGEQPQHF	TGTGCCAGCAGCCAACCAGGGGAGCAGCCCCAGCATTTT